This TCR beta chain was captured by sequencing in a study of blood T cell repertoires in COVID-19. Repertoires were generated with immunoSEQ multiplex PCR, while TCRdb's copy carries only in-frame clones and drops some. The sample records about 88,000 clones, approximately 88% being singletons. This CDR3 has 15 residues. Germline-derived CDR1 and CDR2 are MGHRA and YSYEKL. J gave up 4 bases and V 0 bases, and 3 bases lay outside the gene matches. Sequencing input: peripheral blood. The receptor was derived from a man at least 80 years old with acute or convalescent COVID-19. The J gene is TRBJ2-1, the V gene TRBV4-1; the match to TRBD2 covers 7 bases. In nucleotides, the CDR3 is TGCGCCAGCAGCCAAGATGGGGAGGGGTACAATGAGCAGTTCTTC. Protein: CASSQDGEGYNEQFF.